Below, one TCR beta chain is given with its context. The target antigen is unknown. This specimen belongs to a study of T cells in Graves' hyperthyroidism and ophthalmopathy. CDR3 length equals 14 residues. CDR1 and CDR2 (germline): MNHNS, SASEGT. J gave up 7 bases and V 7 bases, and 8 bases lay outside the gene matches. Study-level points and caveats: Most expanded thyroid clonotypes above 0.001 also appeared in blood. Separation of ophthalmopathy from stable hyperthyroidism was achieved by a 13 V-J model. Ophthalmopathy, which appeared later, was predicted by the model a median approximately 6 months before onset.

Amplified regions were TCR beta CDR3 sequences from RNA transcripts. During a first-round RT-PCR of the TCR CDR3, the HTBI primer set was used. TCRdb processed the multiplex PCR reads anew with MiXCR; each CDR3 protein has one entry. The data hold fewer than 650,000 distinct CDR3 sequences, with 12% to 15% observed a single time. The receptor comes from a woman under 30 with Graves' ophthalmopathy. This rearrangement joins TRBV6-1 to TRBJ2-2, with 8 bases that match TRBD1. The sample consisted of blood. The CDR3 bases are TGTGCCAGCAACCCGGACAGGGCGGGCGGGGAGCTGTTTTTT. Translating gives CASNPDRAGGELFF.